A selection of T cell receptor beta chains follows, all from one sample in a study of blood T cell repertoires in COVID-19. TCRdb keeps only in-frame clones here, not all; method: immunoSEQ multiplex PCR. The data contain about 12,000 clones, about 71% of them singletons. The sequencing input was peripheral blood. These receptor sequences come from a man between 60 and 70 years old with COVID-19, enrolled during active disease. Each CDR3 is given with its conserved first and last residue. A D gene is named only where the DNA matches it firmly. Not all rows give a size; the values are once, few, many and, for expanded clones, a class.

>.|TRBV29-1|.|TRBJ2-7
TGCAGCGTTGCCAGGGCTGGCGAGCAGTACTTC
CSVARAGEQYF
>few|TRBV5-1|.|TRBJ1-6
TGCGCCAGCAGCTTGACGGGGGACCCAGTTTATTCACCCCTCCACTTT
CASSLTGDPVYSPLHF
>.|TRBV5-1|TRBD1|TRBJ1-4
TGCGCCAGCAGCTCCCGACCAGGGGGAAGTGAAAAACTGTTTTTT
CASSSRPGGSEKLFF
>few|TRBV5-1|.|TRBJ2-1
TGCGCCAGCAGCTTGGCCACAGGGATGAATGAGCAGTTCTTC
CASSLATGMNEQFF
>few|TRBV29-1|TRBD1|TRBJ1-2
TGCAGCGTTTGGGACAGTTCAGAGCGTGGCTACACCTTC
CSVWDSSERGYTF
>.|TRBV14|.|TRBJ1-1
TGTGCCAGCAGCCCCTGGGACACCGCTGAAGCTTTCTTT
CASSPWDTAEAFF
>few|TRBV6-2/TRBV6-3|.|TRBJ1-2
TGTGCCAGCAGTTACTCGGGCAGTCTCTATGGCTACACCTTC
CASSYSGSLYGYTF
>few|TRBV6-5|TRBD1|TRBJ1-1
TGTGCCAGCAGTTACGACAGGGTATTCGCTGAAGCTTTCTTT
CASSYDRVFAEAFF
>.|TRBV4-1|TRBD1|TRBJ2-7
TGCGCCAGCAGCCAAGTAGGGGACAGGTCCTACGAGCAGTACTTC
CASSQVGDRSYEQYF
>.|TRBV27|.|TRBJ1-1
TGTGCCAGCAGTTTTTCGATACAGGGTGACACTGAAGCTTTCTTT
CASSFSIQGDTEAFF
>.|TRBV6-5|.|TRBJ1-1
TGTGCCAGCAAAGCCGGGACATTGAACACTGAAGCTTTCTTT
CASKAGTLNTEAFF
>once|TRBV7-8|TRBD1|TRBJ1-6
TGTGCCAGCAGCGCCCGGGACAGCGATTATTCACCCCTCCACTTT
CASSARDSDYSPLHF
>.|TRBV28|.|TRBJ1-2
TGTGCCAGCACCCCCCCGGGAAGGGCGCGGGGCTATGGCTACACCTTC
CASTPPGRARGYGYTF
>.|TRBV20-1|.|TRBJ1-1
TGCAGTGCTAGTTGGCATATGAACACTGAAGCTTTCTTT
CSASWHMNTEAFF
>.|TRBV28|.|TRBJ2-1
TGTGCCAGCAGTCAGGTGATGTACAATGAGCAGTTCTTC
CASSQVMYNEQFF
>.|TRBV19|TRBD1|TRBJ1-5
TGTGCCAGTAGCGAGGGACAGTCCAATCAGCCCCAGCATTTT
CASSEGQSNQPQHF
>.|TRBV28|TRBD1|TRBJ1-2
TGTGCCAGCAGTTTATCGGACAGGGCCTATGGCTACACCTTC
CASSLSDRAYGYTF
>medium-sized|TRBV27|.|TRBJ1-1
TGTGCCAGCAGTTTTACGGGCTCGGGGTGGAGGAACACTGAAGCTTTCTTT
CASSFTGSGWRNTEAFF
>.|TRBV7-9|.|TRBJ2-2
TGTGCCAGCAGCTTAGGACCGGGACTGGCCACCGGGGAGCTGTTTTTT
CASSLGPGLATGELFF
>.|TRBV2|.|TRBJ1-4
TGTGCCAGCAGGAACAGACAGGCCCGAAATGAAAAACTGTTTTTT
CASRNRQARNEKLFF
>.|TRBV18|TRBD2|TRBJ2-5
TGTGCCAGCTCACCACCGACGGGAGGGGCAGCGGGCGAGACCCAGTACTTC
CASSPPTGGAAGETQYF